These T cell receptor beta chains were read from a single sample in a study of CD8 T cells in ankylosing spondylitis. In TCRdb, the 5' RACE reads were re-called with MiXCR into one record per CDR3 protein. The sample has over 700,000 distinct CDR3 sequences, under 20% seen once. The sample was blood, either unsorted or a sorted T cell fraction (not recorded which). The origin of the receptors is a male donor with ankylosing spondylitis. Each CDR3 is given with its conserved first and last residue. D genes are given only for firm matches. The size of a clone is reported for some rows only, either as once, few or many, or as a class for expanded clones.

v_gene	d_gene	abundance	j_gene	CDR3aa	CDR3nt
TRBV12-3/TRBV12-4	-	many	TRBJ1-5	CASSLADSSNQPQHF	TGTGCCAGCAGTTTAGCGGACAGTAGCAATCAGCCCCAGCATTTT
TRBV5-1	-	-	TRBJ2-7	CASSSTSKSYEQYF	TGCGCCAGCAGCTCGACATCGAAGTCCTACGAGCAGTACTTC
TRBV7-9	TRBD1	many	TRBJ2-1	CASSLQGDYNEQFF	TGTGCCAGCAGTTTACAGGGGGATTACAATGAGCAGTTCTTC
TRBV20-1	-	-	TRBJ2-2	CSAVPGPDPGELFF	TGCAGTGCAGTCCCGGGACCGGACCCCGGGGAGCTGTTTTTT
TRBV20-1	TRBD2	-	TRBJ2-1	CSARDILAAREDEQFF	TGCAGTGCTAGAGATATACTAGCGGCAAGGGAGGATGAGCAGTTCTTC
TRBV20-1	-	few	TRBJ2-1	CSASTGTTNEQFF	TGCAGTGCGTCCACCGGGACAACCAATGAGCAGTTCTTC
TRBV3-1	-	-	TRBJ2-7	CASSIQGTYEQYF	TGTGCCAGCAGCATTCAGGGCACCTACGAGCAGTACTTC
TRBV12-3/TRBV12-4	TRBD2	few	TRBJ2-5	CASSLGAGVRETQYF	TGTGCCAGCAGTTTAGGGGCGGGAGTGCGAGAGACCCAGTACTTC
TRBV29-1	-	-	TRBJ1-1	CSVAIYRAGRTEAFF	TGCAGCGTAGCTATTTACAGGGCAGGGCGCACTGAAGCTTTCTTT
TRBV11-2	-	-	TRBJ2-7	CASSFRPELPLYEQYF	TGTGCCAGCAGCTTTCGACCGGAGCTCCCCCTCTACGAGCAGTACTTC
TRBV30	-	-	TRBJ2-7	CAWIRGREQYF	TGTGCCTGGATCAGGGGGAGGGAGCAGTACTTC
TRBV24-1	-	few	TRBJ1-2	CATSPATGNNGYTF	TGTGCCACCAGCCCCGCAACAGGGAATAATGGCTACACCTTC
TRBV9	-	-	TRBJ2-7	CASSVVDREGEQYF	TGTGCCAGCAGCGTAGTCGACAGGGAGGGAGAGCAGTACTTC
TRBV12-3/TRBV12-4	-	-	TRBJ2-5	CASSLRVGRETQYF	TGTGCCAGCAGTTTACGGGTAGGGAGGGAGACCCAGTACTTC
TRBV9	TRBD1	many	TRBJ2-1	CASSKGQFNEQFF	TGTGCCAGCAGCAAGGGACAGTTCAATGAGCAGTTCTTC